This T cell receptor (beta chain) was identified in a study of memory CD8 T cells in hepatitis C reinfection. Across the study: Between 55 and 20 weeks before reinfection detection, pre-reinfection samples were drawn.

Stated time point: pre-reinfection, 55 to 20 weeks before reinfection detection. Sorted cells were sequenced directly ex vivo without any in vitro expansion. Assay: immunoSEQ multiplex PCR; the TCRdb copy retains only in-frame clones and omits some. The sample comprises under 60,000 clones, roughly 91% of which are singletons, and approximately 1% rests with the top ten. The CDR3 sequence is 16 residues long. Germline assignment: CDR1 SGHTA and CDR2 FQGTGA. V lost 2 bases, J lost 3 bases, and 7 bases stayed unmatched. This TCR was sampled from a man between 18 and 29 years old with hepatitis C virus infection. This rearrangement joins TRBV7-3 to TRBJ2-1; 7 nucleotides agree with TRBD2. The sequencing sample was made of naive CD8+ T cells sorted from blood. The CDR3 reads CASSLSSGDLYNEQFF. Written as DNA, the CDR3 is TGTGCCAGCAGCTTATCTAGCGGAGACCTCTACAATGAGCAGTTCTTC.